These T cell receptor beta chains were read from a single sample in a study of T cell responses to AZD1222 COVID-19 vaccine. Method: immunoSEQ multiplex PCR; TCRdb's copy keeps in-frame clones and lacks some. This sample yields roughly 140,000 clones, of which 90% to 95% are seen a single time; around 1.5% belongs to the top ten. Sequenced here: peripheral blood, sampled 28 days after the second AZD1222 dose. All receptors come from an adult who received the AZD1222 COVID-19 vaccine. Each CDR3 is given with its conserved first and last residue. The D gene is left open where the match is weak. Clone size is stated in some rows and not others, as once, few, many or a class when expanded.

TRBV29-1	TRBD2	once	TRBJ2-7	TGCAGCGTTGAAGGAGGGGGGAGGGTGAAATTAGGCATAGCGGGGCTCTACGAGCAGTACTTC	CSVEGGGRVKLGIAGLYEQYF
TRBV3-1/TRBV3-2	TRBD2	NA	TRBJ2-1	TGTGCCAGCAGCCGGACTAGCGGGAGTTATGAGCAGTTCTTC	CASSRTSGSYEQFF
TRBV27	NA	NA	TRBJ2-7	TGTGCCAGCCGCTGGCACTTGTCCGGCGACTACGAGCAGTACTTC	CASRWHLSGDYEQYF
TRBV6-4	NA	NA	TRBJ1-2	TGTGCCCTGAACTGTGGGACCTTC	CALNCGTF
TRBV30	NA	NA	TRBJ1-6	TGTGCCTGGAGGCCAGGGAGAGATTTTCGTTCACCCCTCCACTTT	CAWRPGRDFRSPLHF
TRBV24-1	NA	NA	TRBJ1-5	TGTGCCACCAGTGATTCGCAGGATCAGCCCCAGCATTTT	CATSDSQDQPQHF
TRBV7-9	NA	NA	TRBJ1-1	TGTGCCAGCAGACCCCTGGGAGGGGGAATGAACACTGAAGCTTTCTTT	CASRPLGGGMNTEAFF
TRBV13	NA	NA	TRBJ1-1	TGTGCCAGCCTCAAATGGGACACTGAAGCTTTCTTT	CASLKWDTEAFF
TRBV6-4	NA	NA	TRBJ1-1	TGTGCCAGCAGCGCGACGGTGAACACTGAAGCTTTCTTT	CASSATVNTEAFF
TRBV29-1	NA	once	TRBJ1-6	TGCAGCGTTAACAGGAATTCACCCCTCCACTTT	CSVNRNSPLHF
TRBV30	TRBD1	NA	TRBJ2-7	TGTGCCTGGAGTAAAGGGACAGGCGGCTACGAGCAGTACTTC	CAWSKGTGGYEQYF
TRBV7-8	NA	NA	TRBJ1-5	TGTGCCAGCAGCTTAAAAGGGGATCAGCCCCAGCATTTT	CASSLKGDQPQHF
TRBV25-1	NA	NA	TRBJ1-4	TGTGCCAGCAGTGAAGTTGGGCGGTCGGAAAAACTGTTTTTT	CASSEVGRSEKLFF
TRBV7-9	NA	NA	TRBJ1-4	TGTGCCAGCAGCCCCCTAGCCGGAGTTAATGAAAAACTGTTTTTT	CASSPLAGVNEKLFF
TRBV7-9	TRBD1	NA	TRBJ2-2	TGTGCCAGCAGCCCCTATGGGGACAGTAACACCGGGGAGCTGTTTTTT	CASSPYGDSNTGELFF
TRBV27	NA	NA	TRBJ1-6	TGTGCCAGCAGTTCAGTTAATGGACGTTCCCTCCACTTT	CASSSVNGRSLHF
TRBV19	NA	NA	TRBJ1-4	TGTGCCAGTAGTACCCATATTGGGGGGAGTAATGAAAAACTGTTTTTT	CASSTHIGGSNEKLFF
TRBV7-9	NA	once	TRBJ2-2	TGTGCCAGCAGCTTAAGGCAGGACTCCGGGGAGCTGTTTTTT	CASSLRQDSGELFF
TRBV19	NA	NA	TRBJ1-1	TGTGCCAGTAGTACGCCAGGGTTGTCCACTGAAGCTTTCTTT	CASSTPGLSTEAFF
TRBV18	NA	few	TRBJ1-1	TGTGCCAGCTCGGAACGATACAACACTGAAGCTTTCTTT	CASSERYNTEAFF
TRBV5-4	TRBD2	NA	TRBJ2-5	TGTGCCAGCAGCTTCCCTAGCGGGGGGGCCAGGGAGACCCAGTACTTC	CASSFPSGGARETQYF
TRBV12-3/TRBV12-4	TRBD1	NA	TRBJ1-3	TGTGCCAGCAGACCTAATTCAGGGGGTCCGATTTTT	CASRPNSGGPIF
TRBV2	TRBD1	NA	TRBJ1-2	TGTGCCAGCAGTTCGGGACAGGGAGGCGGCTACACCTTC	CASSSGQGGGYTF
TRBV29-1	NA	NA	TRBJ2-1	TGCAGCGTTGGCCCCACGGAGGGGAACAATGAGCAGTTCTTC	CSVGPTEGNNEQFF
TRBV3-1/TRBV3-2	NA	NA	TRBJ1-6	TGTGCCAGCAGCCAAGTCAATCGGGGGAATCCCCTCCACTTT	CASSQVNRGNPLHF
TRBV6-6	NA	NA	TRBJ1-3	TGTGCCACTAAGGGGGGGCTCTCTGGAAACACCATATATTTT	CATKGGLSGNTIYF
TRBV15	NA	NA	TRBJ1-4	TGTGCCACCAGCTACCAGGTTGCAACTAATGAAAAACTGTTTTTT	CATSYQVATNEKLFF
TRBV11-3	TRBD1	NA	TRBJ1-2	TGTGCCAGCAGCAAGACAGGGTCCGAAGGCTACACCTTC	CASSKTGSEGYTF
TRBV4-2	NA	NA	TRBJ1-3	TGTGCCAGCAGGCCACAGGGAGCGTCCTCTGGAAACACCATATATTTT	CASRPQGASSGNTIYF
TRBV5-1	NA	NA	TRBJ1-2	TGCGCCAGCAGCGCCCCCCCCGCTAGCAGGGTCTACACCTTC	CASSAPPASRVYTF
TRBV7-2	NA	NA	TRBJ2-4	TGTGCCAGCAGCTTAATAGGGTTGAATCAGTACTTC	CASSLIGLNQYF
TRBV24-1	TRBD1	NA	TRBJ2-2	TGTGCCACCAGTGAGAATCGTCCCGGGACAGGGCCGGGCACCGGGGAGCTGTTTTTT	CATSENRPGTGPGTGELFF
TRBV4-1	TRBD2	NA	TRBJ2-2	TGCGCCAGCAGCCAAGACGTAGCGGGCACCGGGGAGCTGTTTTTT	CASSQDVAGTGELFF
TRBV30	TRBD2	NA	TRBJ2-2	TGTGCCTGGGCACCCGGGACTAGCGGGATAAACACCGGGGAGCTGTTTTTT	CAWAPGTSGINTGELFF
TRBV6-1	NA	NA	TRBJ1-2	TGTGCCAGCAGTGAATATCCGGCAGGGCCTGGTCCCTTC	CASSEYPAGPGPF
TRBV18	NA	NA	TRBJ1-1	TGTGCCAGCTCACCCACGGGACAACAGAACACTGAAGCTTTCTTT	CASSPTGQQNTEAFF
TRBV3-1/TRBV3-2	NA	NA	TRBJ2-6	TGTGCCAGCAGCCAAGATTCGGGGGGCACCTCTGGGGCCAACGTCCTGACTTTC	CASSQDSGGTSGANVLTF
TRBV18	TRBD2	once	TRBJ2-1	TGTGCCAGCTCAACGACTAGCGGGAGTAGGGATGAGCAGTTCTTC	CASSTTSGSRDEQFF
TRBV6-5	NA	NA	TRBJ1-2	TGTGCCAGCAGTTACTCGATGGTGGCCACAGAGAATGGCTACACCTTC	CASSYSMVATENGYTF
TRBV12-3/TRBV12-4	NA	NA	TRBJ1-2	TGTGCCAGCAGTTTACACCGGGGTAGAGGCTACACCTTC	CASSLHRGRGYTF